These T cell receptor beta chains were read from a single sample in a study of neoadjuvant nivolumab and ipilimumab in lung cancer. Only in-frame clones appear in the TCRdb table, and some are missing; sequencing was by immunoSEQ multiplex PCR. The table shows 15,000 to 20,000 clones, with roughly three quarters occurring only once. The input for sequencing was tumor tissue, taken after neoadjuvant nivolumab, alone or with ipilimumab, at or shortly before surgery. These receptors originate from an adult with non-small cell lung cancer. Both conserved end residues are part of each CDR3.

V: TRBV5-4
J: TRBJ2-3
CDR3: CASSRTGAGDTQYF

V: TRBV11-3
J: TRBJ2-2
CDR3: CASSLYGSNTGELFF

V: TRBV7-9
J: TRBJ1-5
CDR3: CASSSSRDRGTTPQHF

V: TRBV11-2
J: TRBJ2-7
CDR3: CASSLERGFAYEQYF

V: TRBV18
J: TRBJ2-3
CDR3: CASSPGDRDSPLGGVSHTDTQYF

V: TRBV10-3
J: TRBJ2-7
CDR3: CAISETTYEQYF

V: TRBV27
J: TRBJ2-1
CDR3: CASSLTGGGNEQFF

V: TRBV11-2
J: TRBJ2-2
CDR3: CASSRGGNGELFF

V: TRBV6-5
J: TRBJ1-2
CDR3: CASSPPGRLVGYTF

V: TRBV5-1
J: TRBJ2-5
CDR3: CASSPTGGFSQETQYF

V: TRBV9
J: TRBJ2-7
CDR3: CASSATSGRPYEQYF

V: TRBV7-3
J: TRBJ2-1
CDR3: CASSLGLGGSSYNEQFF

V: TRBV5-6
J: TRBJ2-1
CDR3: CAVGRLDYNEQFF

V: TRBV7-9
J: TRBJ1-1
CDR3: CASSLNRETEAFF

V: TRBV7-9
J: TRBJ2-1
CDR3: CASSPTSGRGSYNEQFF